This T cell receptor (beta chain) is from a study of cytomegalovirus exposure and HLA in healthy donors. General study findings and limits: Most TCRs appeared rarely, but some public TCRs recurred in many donors. The sole available immune exposure information was CMV serostatus. In vitro checks showed that a few CMV-associated chains really do target CMV antigens. Further analysis, carried out later, found HLA-associated TCR beta chains more clonally expanded than equally common other chains.

13 Jbeta primers and 60 Vbeta primers were used for the PCR. The table came from immunoSEQ multiplex PCR; TCRdb's copy has only in-frame clones and leaves some out. The sample shows 110,000 or so clones, roughly 76% of them seen only once. With regard to this clone: Antigen specificity is unknown.

CDR1 is SGHRS, CDR2 YFSETQ, per germline. V dropped 3 bases and J dropped 5 bases, with 12 bases sitting between them. The CDR3 is 14 amino acids. The chain is built from TRBV5-1 and TRBJ2-1, with a weak D call TRBD1 (6 bases). Sequenced sample: PBMCs. This receptor was identified in a woman aged 45-60 years in good health and CMV-seropositive. The DNA of the CDR3 is TGCGCCAGCAGCTCCCGACAGGCTAACAATGAGCAGTTCTTC. Protein sequence: CASSSRQANNEQFF. The variable domain in full, with the rest retrieved from reference TRBV5-1 and TRBJ2-1, is KAGVTQTPRYLIKTRGQQVTLSCSPISGHRSVSWYQQTPGQGLQFLFEYFSETQRNKGNFPGRFSGRQFSNSRSEMNVSTLELGDSALYLCASSSRQANNEQFFGPGTRLTVL.